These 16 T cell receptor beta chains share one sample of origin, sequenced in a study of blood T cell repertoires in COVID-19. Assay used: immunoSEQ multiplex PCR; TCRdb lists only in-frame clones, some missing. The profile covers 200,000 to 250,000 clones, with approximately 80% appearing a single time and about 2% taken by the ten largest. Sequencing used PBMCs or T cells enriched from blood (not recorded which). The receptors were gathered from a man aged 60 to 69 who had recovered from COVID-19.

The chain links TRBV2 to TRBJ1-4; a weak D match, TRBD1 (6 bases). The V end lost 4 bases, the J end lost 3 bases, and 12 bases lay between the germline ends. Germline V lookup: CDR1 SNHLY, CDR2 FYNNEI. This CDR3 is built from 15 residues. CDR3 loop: CASSALRGSNEKLFF. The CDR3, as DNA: TGTGCCAGCAGTGCTCTCAGGGGTTCTAATGAAAAACTGTTTTTT.

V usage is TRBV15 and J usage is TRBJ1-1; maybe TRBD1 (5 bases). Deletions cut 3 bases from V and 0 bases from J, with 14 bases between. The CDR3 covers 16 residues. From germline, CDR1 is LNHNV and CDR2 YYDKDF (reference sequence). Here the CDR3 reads CATSSDTGPVNTEAFF. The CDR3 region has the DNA TGTGCCACCAGCAGCGATACAGGTCCCGTGAACACTGAAGCTTTCTTT.

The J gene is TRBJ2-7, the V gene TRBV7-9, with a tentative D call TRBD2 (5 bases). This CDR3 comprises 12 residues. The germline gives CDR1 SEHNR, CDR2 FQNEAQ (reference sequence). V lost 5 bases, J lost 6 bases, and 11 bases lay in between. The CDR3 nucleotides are TGTGCCAGCAGCGGCTATGGAGGCGAGCAGTACTTC. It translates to CASSGYGGEQYF.

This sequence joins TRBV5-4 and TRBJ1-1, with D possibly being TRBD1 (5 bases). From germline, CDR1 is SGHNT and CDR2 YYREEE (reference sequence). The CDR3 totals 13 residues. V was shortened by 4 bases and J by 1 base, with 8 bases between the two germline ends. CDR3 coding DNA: TGTGCCAGCAGCATTGACAGGAACACTGAAGCTTTCTTT. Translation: CASSIDRNTEAFF.

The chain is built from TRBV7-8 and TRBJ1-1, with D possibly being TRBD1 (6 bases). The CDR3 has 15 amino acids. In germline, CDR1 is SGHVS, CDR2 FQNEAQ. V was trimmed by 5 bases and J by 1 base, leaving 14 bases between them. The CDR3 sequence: CASSPGVYRNTEAFF. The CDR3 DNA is TGTGCCAGCAGCCCAGGGGTATACCGGAACACTGAAGCTTTCTTT.

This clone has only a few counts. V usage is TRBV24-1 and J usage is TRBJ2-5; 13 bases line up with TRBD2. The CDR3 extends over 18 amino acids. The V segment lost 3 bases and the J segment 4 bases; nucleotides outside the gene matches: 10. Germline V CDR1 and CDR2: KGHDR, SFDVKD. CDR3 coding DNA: TGTGCCACCAGTGATCCAAGGACTAGCGGGGGACCGGGAGAGACCCAGTACTTC. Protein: CATSDPRTSGGPGETQYF.

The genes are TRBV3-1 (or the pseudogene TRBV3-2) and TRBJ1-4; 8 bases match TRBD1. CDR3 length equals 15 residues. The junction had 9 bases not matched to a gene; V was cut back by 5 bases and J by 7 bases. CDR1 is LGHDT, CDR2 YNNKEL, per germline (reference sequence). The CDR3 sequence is CASSISGTGPEKLFF. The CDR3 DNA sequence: TGTGCCAGCAGCATTTCCGGGACAGGCCCTGAAAAACTGTTTTTT.

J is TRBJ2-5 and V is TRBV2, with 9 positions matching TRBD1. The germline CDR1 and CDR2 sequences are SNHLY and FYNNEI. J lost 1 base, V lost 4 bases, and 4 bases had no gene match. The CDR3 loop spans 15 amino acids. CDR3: CASSGGTGSQETQYF. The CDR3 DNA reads TGTGCCAGCAGTGGCGGGACAGGGAGCCAAGAGACCCAGTACTTC.

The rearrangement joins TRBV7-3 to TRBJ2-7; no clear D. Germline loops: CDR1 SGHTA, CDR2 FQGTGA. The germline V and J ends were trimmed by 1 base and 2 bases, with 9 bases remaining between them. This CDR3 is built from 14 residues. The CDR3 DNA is TGTGCCAGCAGCTTAAATGAGTCCCCCTACGAGCAGTACTTC. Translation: CASSLNESPYEQYF.

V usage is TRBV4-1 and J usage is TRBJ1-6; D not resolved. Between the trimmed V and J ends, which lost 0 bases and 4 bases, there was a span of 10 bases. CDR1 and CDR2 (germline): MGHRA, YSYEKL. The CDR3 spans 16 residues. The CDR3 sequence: CASSQEEGRYNSPLHF. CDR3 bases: TGCGCCAGCAGCCAAGAAGAGGGCAGATATAATTCACCCCTCCACTTT.

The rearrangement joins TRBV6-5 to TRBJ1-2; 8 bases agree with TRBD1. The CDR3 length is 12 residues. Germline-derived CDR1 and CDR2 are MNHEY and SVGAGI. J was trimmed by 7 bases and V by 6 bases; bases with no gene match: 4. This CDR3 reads CASSRTGFGYTF. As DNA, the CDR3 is TGTGCCAGCAGCCGGACAGGGTTTGGCTACACCTTC.

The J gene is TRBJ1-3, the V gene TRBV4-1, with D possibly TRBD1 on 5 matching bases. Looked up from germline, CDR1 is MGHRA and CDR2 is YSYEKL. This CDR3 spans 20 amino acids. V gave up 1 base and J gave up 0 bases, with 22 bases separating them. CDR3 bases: TGCGCCAGCAGCCAAGGGCTTTTAAGGAGACAGTCCCTCTCTGGAAACACCATATATTTT. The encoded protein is CASSQGLLRRQSLSGNTIYF.

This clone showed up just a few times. The DNA for the CDR3 is TGTGCCAGCAGCGTCTACGCGCGGGGGGCGCGATCGGCCTACGAGCAGTACTTC. Protein sequence: CASSVYARGARSAYEQYF. The rearrangement uses TRBV9 and TRBJ2-7; TRBD2 matches 8 bases. The germline CDR1 and CDR2 sequences are SGDLS and YYNGEE. With V trimmed by 2 bases and J by 2 bases, 15 bases remained unmatched. The CDR3 contains 18 residues.

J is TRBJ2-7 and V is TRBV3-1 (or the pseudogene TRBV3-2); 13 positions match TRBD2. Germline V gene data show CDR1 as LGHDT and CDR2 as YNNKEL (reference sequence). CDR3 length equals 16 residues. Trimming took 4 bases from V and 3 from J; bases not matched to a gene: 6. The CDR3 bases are TGTGCCAGCAGCCGGGCGACTAGCGGGGGGCGCTACGAGCAGTACTTC. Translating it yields CASSRATSGGRYEQYF.

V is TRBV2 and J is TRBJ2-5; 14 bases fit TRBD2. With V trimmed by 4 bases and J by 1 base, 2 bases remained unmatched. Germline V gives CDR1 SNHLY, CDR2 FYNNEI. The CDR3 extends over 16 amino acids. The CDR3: CASSGGLAGVQETQYF. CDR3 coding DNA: TGTGCCAGCAGTGGGGGACTAGCGGGGGTCCAAGAGACCCAGTACTTC.

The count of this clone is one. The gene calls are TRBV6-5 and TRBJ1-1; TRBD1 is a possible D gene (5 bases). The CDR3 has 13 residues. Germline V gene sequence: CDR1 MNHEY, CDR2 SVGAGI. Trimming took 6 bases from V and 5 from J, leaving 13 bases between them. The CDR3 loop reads CASRLQGRTEAFF. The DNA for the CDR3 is TGTGCCAGCAGGTTGCAGGGCAGGACTGAAGCTTTCTTT.